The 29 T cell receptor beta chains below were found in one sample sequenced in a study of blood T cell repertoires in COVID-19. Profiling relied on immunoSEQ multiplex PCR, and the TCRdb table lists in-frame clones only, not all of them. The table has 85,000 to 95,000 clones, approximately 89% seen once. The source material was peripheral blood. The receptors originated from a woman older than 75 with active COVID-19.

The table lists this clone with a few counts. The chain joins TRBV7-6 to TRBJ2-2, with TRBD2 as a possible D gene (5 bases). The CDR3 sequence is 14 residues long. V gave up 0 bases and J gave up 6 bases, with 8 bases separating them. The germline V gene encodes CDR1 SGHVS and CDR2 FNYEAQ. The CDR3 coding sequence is TGTGCCAGCAGCTTAGCGAGGGAGTCCGGGGAGCTGTTTTTT. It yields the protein CASSLARESGELFF.

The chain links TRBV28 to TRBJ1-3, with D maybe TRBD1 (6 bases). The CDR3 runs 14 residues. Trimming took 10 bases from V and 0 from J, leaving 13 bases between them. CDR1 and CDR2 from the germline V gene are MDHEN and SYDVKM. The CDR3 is CATLGQISGNTIYF. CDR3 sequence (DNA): TGTGCCACCTTAGGACAGATCTCTGGAAACACCATATATTTT.

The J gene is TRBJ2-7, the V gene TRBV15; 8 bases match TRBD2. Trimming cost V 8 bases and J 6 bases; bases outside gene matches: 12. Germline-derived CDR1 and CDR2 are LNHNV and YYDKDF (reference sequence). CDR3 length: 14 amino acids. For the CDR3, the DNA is TGTGCCACCCCTAGTATCCACGGGAGGGGCGAGCAGTACTTC. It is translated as CATPSIHGRGEQYF.

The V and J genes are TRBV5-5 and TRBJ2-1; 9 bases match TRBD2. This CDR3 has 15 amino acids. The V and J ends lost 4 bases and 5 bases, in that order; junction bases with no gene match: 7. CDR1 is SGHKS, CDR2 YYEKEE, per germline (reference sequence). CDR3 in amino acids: CASSRPGLANNEQFF. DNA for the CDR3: TGTGCCAGCAGCCGACCGGGACTAGCAAACAATGAGCAGTTCTTC.

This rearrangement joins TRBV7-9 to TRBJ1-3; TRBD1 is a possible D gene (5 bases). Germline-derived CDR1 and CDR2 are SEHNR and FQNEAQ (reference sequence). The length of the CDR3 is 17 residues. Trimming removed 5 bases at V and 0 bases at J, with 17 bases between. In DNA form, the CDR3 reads TGTGCCAGCAGCCCAGCCCCCCCAGGGATCTCTGGAAACACCATATATTTT. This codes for CASSPAPPGISGNTIYF. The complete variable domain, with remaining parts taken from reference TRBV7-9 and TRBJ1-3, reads DTGVSQNPRHKITKRGQNVTFRCDPISEHNRLYWYRQTLGQGPEFLTYFQNEAQLEKSRLLSDRFSAERPKGSFSTLEIQRTEQGDSAMYLCASSPAPPGISGNTIYFGEGSWLTVV.

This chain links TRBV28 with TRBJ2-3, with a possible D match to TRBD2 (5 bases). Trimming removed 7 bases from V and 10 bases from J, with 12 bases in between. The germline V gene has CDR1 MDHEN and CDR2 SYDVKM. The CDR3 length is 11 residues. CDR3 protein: CASKATGAQYF. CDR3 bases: TGTGCCAGCAAGGCGACCGGGGCGCAGTATTTT.

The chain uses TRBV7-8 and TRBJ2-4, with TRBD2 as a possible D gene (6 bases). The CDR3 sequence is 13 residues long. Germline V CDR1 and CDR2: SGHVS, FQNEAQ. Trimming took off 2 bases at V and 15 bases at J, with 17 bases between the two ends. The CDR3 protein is CASSLWGRTPRYF. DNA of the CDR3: TGTGCCAGCAGCTTATGGGGGAGGACCCCCCGGTACTTC.

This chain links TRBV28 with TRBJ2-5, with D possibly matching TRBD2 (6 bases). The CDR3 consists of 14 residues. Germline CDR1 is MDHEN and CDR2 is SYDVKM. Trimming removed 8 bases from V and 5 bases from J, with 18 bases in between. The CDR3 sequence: CASRGTPPLETQYF. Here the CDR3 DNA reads TGTGCCAGCCGCGGGACTCCACCATTGGAGACCCAGTACTTC.

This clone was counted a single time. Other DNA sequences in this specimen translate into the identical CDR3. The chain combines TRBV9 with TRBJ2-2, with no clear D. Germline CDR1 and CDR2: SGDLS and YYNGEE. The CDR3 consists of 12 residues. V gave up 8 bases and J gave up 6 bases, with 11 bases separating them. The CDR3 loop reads CASSSSSGELFF. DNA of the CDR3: TGTGCCAGTAGCTCTAGTTCCGGGGAGCTGTTTTTT.

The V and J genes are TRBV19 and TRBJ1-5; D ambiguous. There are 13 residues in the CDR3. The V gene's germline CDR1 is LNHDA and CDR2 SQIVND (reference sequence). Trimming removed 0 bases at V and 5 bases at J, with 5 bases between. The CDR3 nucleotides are TGTGCCAGTAGTATAGAGAGAGATCAGCCCCAGCATTTT. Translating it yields CASSIERDQPQHF.

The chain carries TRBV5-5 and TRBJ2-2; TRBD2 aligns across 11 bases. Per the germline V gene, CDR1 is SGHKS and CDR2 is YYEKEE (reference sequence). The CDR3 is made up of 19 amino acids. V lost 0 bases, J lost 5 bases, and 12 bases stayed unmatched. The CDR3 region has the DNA TGTGCCAGCAGCTTGGACCTAGCGGGAGGACCCTCTAAGACCGGGGAGCTGTTTTTT. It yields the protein CASSLDLAGGPSKTGELFF. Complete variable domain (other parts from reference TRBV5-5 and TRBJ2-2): DAGVTQSPTHLIKTRGQQVTLRCSPISGHKSVSWYQQVLGQGPQFIFQYYEKEERGRGNFPDRFSARQFPNYSSELNVNALLLGDSALYLCASSLDLAGGPSKTGELFFGEGSRLTVL.

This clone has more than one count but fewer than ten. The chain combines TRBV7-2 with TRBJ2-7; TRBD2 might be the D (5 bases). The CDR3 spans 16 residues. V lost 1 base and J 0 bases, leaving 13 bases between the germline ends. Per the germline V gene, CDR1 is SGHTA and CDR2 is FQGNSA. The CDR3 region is CASSLGAGGTSYEQYF. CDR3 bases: TGTGCCAGCAGCTTAGGGGCGGGCGGAACCTCCTACGAGCAGTACTTC.

This chain's CDR3 is CASSYTAGETDTQYF. CDR3 coding DNA: TGTGCCAGCAGCTACACGGCAGGGGAGACAGATACGCAGTATTTT. The chain combines TRBV14 with TRBJ2-3, with a possible D match to TRBD1 (6 bases). This CDR3 is 15 amino acids long. Per germline, CDR1 SGHDN and CDR2 FVKESK. V gave up 5 bases and J gave up 3 bases, with 15 bases separating them. Variable domain in full (rest from reference TRBV14 and TRBJ2-3): EAGVTQFPSHSVIEKGQTVTLRCDPISGHDNLYWYRRVMGKEIKFLLHFVKESKQDESGMPNNRFLAERTGGTYSTLKVQPAELEDSGVYFCASSYTAGETDTQYFGPGTRLTVL.

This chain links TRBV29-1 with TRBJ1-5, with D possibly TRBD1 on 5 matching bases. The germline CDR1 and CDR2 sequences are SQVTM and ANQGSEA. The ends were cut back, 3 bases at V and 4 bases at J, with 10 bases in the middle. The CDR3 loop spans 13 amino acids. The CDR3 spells CSVEQGGNQPQHF. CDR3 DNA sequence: TGCAGCGTTGAGCAGGGAGGGAATCAGCCCCAGCATTTT.

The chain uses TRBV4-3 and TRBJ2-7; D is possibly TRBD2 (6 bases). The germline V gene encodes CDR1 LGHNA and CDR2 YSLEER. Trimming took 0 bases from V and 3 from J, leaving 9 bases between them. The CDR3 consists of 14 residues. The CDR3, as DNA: TGCGCCAGCAGCCAAGATCGGAGGGTCTACGAGCAGTACTTC. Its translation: CASSQDRRVYEQYF.

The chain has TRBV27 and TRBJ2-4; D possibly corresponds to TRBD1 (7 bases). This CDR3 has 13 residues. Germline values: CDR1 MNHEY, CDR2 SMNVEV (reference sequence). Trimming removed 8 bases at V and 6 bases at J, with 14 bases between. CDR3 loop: CASGGGAGNIQYF. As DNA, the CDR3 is TGTGCCAGCGGAGGGGGCGCGGGAAACATTCAGTACTTC.

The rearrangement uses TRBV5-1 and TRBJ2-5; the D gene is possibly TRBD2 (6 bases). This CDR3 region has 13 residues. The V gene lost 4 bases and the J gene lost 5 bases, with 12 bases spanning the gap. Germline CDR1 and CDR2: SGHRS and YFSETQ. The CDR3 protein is CASSPGGWETQYF. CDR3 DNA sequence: TGCGCCAGCAGCCCCGGAGGGTGGGAGACCCAGTACTTC.

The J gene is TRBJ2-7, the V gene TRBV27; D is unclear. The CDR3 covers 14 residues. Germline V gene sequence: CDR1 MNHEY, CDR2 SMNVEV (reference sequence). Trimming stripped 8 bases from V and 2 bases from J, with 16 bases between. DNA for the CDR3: TGTGCCAGCTTCAGCGCGTTAGCCCCCTACGAGCAGTACTTC. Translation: CASFSALAPYEQYF.

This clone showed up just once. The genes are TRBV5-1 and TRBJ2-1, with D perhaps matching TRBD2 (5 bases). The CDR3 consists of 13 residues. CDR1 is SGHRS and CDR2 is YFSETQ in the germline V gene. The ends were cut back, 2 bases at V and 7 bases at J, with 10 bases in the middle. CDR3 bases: TGCGCCAGCAGCTTCTCGGACTTGAATGAGCAGTTCTTC. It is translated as CASSFSDLNEQFF.

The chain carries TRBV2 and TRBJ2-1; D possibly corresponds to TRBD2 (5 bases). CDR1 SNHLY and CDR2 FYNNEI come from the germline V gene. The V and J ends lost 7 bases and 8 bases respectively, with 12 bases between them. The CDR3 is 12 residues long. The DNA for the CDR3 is TGTGCCAGCACACGGGAAAGCTATGAGCAGTTCTTC. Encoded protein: CASTRESYEQFF. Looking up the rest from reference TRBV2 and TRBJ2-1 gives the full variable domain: EPEVTQTPSHQVTQMGQEVILRCVPISNHLYFYWYRQILGQKVEFLVSFYNNEISEKSEIFDDQFSVERPDGSNFTLKIRSTKLEDSAMYFCASTRESYEQFFGPGTRLTVL.

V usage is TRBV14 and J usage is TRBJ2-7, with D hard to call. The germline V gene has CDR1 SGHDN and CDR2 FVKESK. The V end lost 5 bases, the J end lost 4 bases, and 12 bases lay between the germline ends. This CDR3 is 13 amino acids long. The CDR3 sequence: CASSEIHRYEQYF. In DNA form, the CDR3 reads TGTGCCAGCAGCGAAATTCATCGGTACGAGCAGTACTTC.

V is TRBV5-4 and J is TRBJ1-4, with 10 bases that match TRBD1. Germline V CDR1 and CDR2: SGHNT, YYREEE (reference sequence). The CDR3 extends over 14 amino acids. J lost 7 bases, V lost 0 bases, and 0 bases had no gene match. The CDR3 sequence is CASSLGDRGEKLFF. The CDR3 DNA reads TGTGCCAGCAGCTTGGGGGACAGGGGTGAAAAACTGTTTTTT.

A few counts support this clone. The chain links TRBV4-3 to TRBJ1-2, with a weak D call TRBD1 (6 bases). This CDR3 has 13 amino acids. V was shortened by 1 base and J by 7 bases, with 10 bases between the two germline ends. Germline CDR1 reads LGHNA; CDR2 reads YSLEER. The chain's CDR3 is CASSQGGLGGYTF. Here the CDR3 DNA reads TGCGCCAGCAGCCAAGGGGGGCTAGGTGGCTACACCTTC.

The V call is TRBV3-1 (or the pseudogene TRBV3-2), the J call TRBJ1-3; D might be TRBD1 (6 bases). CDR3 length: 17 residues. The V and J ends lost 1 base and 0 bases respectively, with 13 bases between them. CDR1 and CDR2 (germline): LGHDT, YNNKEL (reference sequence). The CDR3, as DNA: TGTGCCAGCAGCCAAGCCCGGGGGGCGTACTCTGGAAACACCATATATTTT. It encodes CASSQARGAYSGNTIYF.

As DNA, the CDR3 is TGTGCCAGCAGCGAGGGGGACAGGGGCTACGAGCAGTACTTC. Protein product: CASSEGDRGYEQYF. The V and J genes are TRBV9 and TRBJ2-7; 10 bases align to TRBD1. Germline CDR1 SGDLS, CDR2 YYNGEE. The CDR3 length is 14 residues. Trimming cost V 3 bases and J 3 bases; bases outside gene matches: 3.

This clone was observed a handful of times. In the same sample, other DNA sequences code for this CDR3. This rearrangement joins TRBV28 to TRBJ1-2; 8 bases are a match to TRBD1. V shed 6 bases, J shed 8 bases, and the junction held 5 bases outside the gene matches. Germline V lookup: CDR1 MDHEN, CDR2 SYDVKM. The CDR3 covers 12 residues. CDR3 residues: CASRLQGGGYTF. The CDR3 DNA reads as TGTGCCAGCAGATTACAGGGGGGCGGCTACACCTTC.

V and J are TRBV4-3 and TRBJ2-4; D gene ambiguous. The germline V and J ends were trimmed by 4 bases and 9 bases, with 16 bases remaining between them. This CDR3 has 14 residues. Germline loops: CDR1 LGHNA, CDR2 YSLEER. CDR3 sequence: CASSPLAGDSIQYF. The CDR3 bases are TGCGCCAGCAGCCCTTTAGCTGGAGATAGCATTCAGTACTTC.

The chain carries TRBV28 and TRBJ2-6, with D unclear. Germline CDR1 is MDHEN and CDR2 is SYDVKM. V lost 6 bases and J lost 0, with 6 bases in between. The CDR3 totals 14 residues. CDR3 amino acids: CASSTTSGANVLTF. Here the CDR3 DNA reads TGTGCCAGCAGCACAACCTCTGGGGCCAACGTCCTGACTTTC.

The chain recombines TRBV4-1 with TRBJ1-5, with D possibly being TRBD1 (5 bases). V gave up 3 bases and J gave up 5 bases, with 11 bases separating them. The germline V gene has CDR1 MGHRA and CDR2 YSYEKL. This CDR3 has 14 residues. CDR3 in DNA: TGCGCCAGCAGCCACGCAGGGTTTGATCAGCCCCAGCATTTT. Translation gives CASSHAGFDQPQHF.